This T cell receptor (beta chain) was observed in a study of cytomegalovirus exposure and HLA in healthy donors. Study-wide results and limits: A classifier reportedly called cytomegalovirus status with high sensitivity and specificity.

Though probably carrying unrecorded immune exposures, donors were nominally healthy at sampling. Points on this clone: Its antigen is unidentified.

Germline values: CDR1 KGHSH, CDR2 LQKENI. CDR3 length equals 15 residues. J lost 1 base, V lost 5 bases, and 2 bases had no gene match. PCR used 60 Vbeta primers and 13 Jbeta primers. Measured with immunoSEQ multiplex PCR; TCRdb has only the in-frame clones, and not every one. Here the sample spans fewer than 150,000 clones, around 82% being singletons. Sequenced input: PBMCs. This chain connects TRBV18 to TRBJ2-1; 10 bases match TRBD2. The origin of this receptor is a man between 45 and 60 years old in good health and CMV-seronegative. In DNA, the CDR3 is TGTGCCAGCTCATCACTAGCGGGGTCCTACAATGAGCAGTTCTTC. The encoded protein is CASSSLAGSYNEQFF.